Following are 9 T cell receptor beta chains from one sample sequenced in a study of blood T cell repertoires in COVID-19. The assay was immunoSEQ multiplex PCR, and TCRdb's table has in-frame clones only and misses some. The sample contains about 120,000 clones, about four fifths of which appear only once. The sequenced sample was peripheral blood. The receptor source for this set is a man between 60 and 70 years old with acute or convalescent COVID-19.

Turning to this clone: Other DNA variants within this sample encode the same CDR3. V and J are TRBV11-2 and TRBJ1-1; no clear D gene. V lost 1 base and J lost 7, with 7 bases in between. There are 12 residues in the CDR3. Germline CDR1 SGHAT, CDR2 FQNNGV. CDR3 in amino acids: CASSLVGGEAFF. The CDR3 DNA follows: TGTGCCAGCAGCTTAGTAGGCGGTGAAGCTTTCTTT. Combining the CDR3 with reference TRBV11-2 and TRBJ1-1 gives the whole variable domain EAGVAQSPRYKIIEKRQSVAFWCNPISGHATLYWYQQILGQGPKLLIQFQNNGVVDDSQLPKDRFSAERLKGVDSTLKIQPAKLEDSAVYLCASSLVGGEAFFGQGTRLTVV.

The V and J genes are TRBV7-2 and TRBJ2-7, with TRBD1 identical over 8 bases. V dropped 5 bases and J dropped 4; count of bases not matched to a gene: 10. Germline CDR1 and CDR2: SGHTA and FQGNSA. The CDR3 extends over 15 amino acids. CDR3: CASSRQGAGVYEQYF. The CDR3 region has the DNA TGTGCCAGCAGCCGCCAGGGGGCTGGAGTTTACGAGCAGTACTTC.

Regarding this clone: Sequence at one end of the junction differs from germline and may be a read error. V usage is TRBV5-8 and J usage is TRBJ2-5; 7 bases line up with TRBD1. Germline CDR1 is SGHTS and CDR2 is YDEGEE. This CDR3 is built from 13 residues. As DNA, the CDR3 is TGTGCCAGCAGTTTGGGACAGTGGGAGACCCAGTACTTC. The encoded protein is CASSLGQWETQYF.

V usage is TRBV10-3 and J usage is TRBJ2-3; D call uncertain. Looked up from germline, CDR1 is ENHRY and CDR2 is SYGVKD. The CDR3 is 15 residues long. V lost 2 bases to trimming and J lost 2 bases, with 11 bases between them. The CDR3 here is CAISEDLGATDTQYF. DNA of the CDR3: TGTGCCATCAGTGAGGACCTTGGAGCCACAGATACGCAGTATTTT.

The genes are TRBV2 and TRBJ2-6; D ambiguous. Germline V CDR1 and CDR2: SNHLY, FYNNEI. Trimming pared 4 bases from V and 2 bases from J, leaving 21 bases between. The length of the CDR3 is 19 residues. For the CDR3, the DNA is TGTGCCAGCAGTGCGTTCAGCCCCATGACTCGGGCTGGGGCCAACGTCCTGACTTTC. As protein: CASSAFSPMTRAGANVLTF. The variable domain in full, completed from reference TRBV2 and TRBJ2-6, reads EPEVTQTPSHQVTQMGQEVILRCVPISNHLYFYWYRQILGQKVEFLVSFYNNEISEKSEIFDDQFSVERPDGSNFTLKIRSTKLEDSAMYFCASSAFSPMTRAGANVLTFGAGSRLTVL.

The CDR3, as DNA: TGTGCCAGTAGTATATGGGCGGGGCAATCCTACGAGCAGTACTTC. Translating gives CASSIWAGQSYEQYF. The chain couples TRBV19 to TRBJ2-7; D might be TRBD2 (6 bases). Looked up from germline, CDR1 is LNHDA and CDR2 is SQIVND (reference sequence). This CDR3 is built from 15 residues. The V end was cut by 2 bases, the J end by 1 base, with 12 bases between.

The J gene is TRBJ1-1, the V gene TRBV25-1; D call uncertain. The V end lost 4 bases, the J end lost 1 base, and 7 bases lay between the germline ends. The germline V gene encodes CDR1 MGHDK and CDR2 SYGVNS. The CDR3 consists of 13 residues. The CDR3 bases are TGTGCCAGCAGTGGGGGAGGGAACACTGAAGCTTTCTTT. It translates to CASSGGGNTEAFF.

Here the CDR3 DNA reads TGTGCCAGCAGCCGACAGGGGGCTGGAAACACCATATATTTT. This codes for CASSRQGAGNTIYF. The chain links TRBV3-1 (or the pseudogene TRBV3-2) to TRBJ1-3; the match to TRBD1 covers 9 bases. This CDR3 region has 14 residues. V lost 4 bases to trimming and J lost 2 bases; unmatched junction nucleotides: 0. In germline, CDR1 is LGHDT, CDR2 YNNKEL (reference sequence).

V and J are TRBV27 and TRBJ2-1, with 10 positions matching TRBD1. Germline V CDR1 and CDR2: MNHEY, SMNVEV (reference sequence). Losses at the gene ends were 6 bases for V and 4 bases for J; bases not matched to a gene: 6. The CDR3 has 15 amino acids. CDR3 nucleotide sequence: TGTGCCAGCAGCCGAGGACAGGGGGGATACAATGAGCAGTTCTTC. Translated, it gives CASSRGQGGYNEQFF.